This paragraph reports one TCR beta chain. Its specificity is unknown. This entry is derived from a study of T cell repertoires in cytomegalovirus infection. Study-wide context: Public TCR beta signatures indicated both CMV infection and matching HLA type.

The study, taken as a whole, reports: CMV carriers having the relevant HLA were flagged by cumulative public TCR beta family frequency. The response measured ex vivo was dominated by TCR beta clonotypes (HLA-C-restricted and CMV-specific).

TCRdb passed the reads through MiXCR, listing each CDR3 protein once. The sample includes fewer than 250,000 distinct CDR3 sequences, approximately 24% of them seen just once. The V gene lost 2 bases and the J gene lost 0 bases, with 16 bases spanning the gap. This CDR3 has 17 amino acids. CDR1 and CDR2 (germline): SGHDN, FVKESK. This clonotype was obtained from a human donor in good health (CMV status not recorded). Some clones in this sample may be carry-over from other donors' samples. The sequencing sample was made of CD8+ T cells from PBMCs. This chain connects TRBV14 to TRBJ1-2, with D perhaps TRBD1 (5 bases). The CDR3 region is CASSQMGPPTANYGYTF. The CDR3 bases are TGTGCCAGCAGCCAAATGGGACCCCCGACGGCTAACTATGGCTACACCTTC.